This T cell receptor (beta chain) was sequenced in a study of cytomegalovirus exposure and HLA in healthy donors. Findings of the study overall: In presence/absence analyses, roughly uniform sequencing depth across donors was assumed.

In germline, CDR1 is SNHLY, CDR2 FYNNEI. V dropped 8 bases and J dropped 4; count of bases not matched to a gene: 4. The length of the CDR3 is 13 residues. Concerning this clone itself: The antigen remains unidentified.

PCR used 60 Vbeta primers and 13 Jbeta primers. Measured with immunoSEQ multiplex PCR; TCRdb has only the in-frame clones, and not every one. The table lists 150,000 to 200,000 clones, nearly 70% of them singletons. The TCR comes from a man younger than 40 in good health and CMV-seropositive. Sequenced input: PBMCs. V usage is TRBV2 and J usage is TRBJ1-2, with TRBD1 matching over 10 bases. CDR3 residues: CASRTGGTYGYTF. CDR3 in DNA: TGTGCCAGCCGGACAGGGGGAACCTATGGCTACACCTTC. Drawing the rest from reference TRBV2 and TRBJ1-2, the complete variable domain is EPEVTQTPSHQVTQMGQEVILRCVPISNHLYFYWYRQILGQKVEFLVSFYNNEISEKSEIFDDQFSVERPDGSNFTLKIRSTKLEDSAMYFCASRTGGTYGYTFGSGTRLTVV.